This section outlines one TCR beta chain sequence together with its context. This specimen comes from a study of T cells in Graves' hyperthyroidism and ophthalmopathy. The investigators amplified TCR beta CDR3 regions from RNA transcripts. RT-PCR in the first round (using the HTBI primer set) targeted the TCR CDR3. TCRdb analysed the multiplex PCR reads with MiXCR anew, one entry per CDR3 protein. The profile shows around 580,000 distinct CDR3 sequences, 40% to 55% of them singletons. CDR1 MRHNA and CDR2 SNTAGT come from the germline V gene. The V and J ends lost 3 bases and 10 bases respectively, with 10 bases between them. The length of the CDR3 is 12 residues.

Sequences were obtained from peripheral blood or thyroid tissue (not recorded which). V usage is TRBV6-4 and J usage is TRBJ1-5; tentatively, D is TRBD1 (6 bases). The TCR originated in a woman aged 18 to 35 with Graves' hyperthyroidism. This CDR3 is CASSEEGDPQHF. In DNA form, the CDR3 reads TGTGCCAGCAGTGAAGAGGGGGATCCCCAGCATTTT.